This TCR beta chain is from a study of T cells expressing NK-cell markers. Study-level background: The sequencing cohort of eight donors included seven HCMV-seropositive individuals and one seronegative individual.

5'RACE template switching built TCR beta cDNA with unique molecular identifiers. Following a re-call of the 5' RACE reads, TCRdb has one entry per CDR3 protein and lacks DNA. The sample table sets out 450,000 to 600,000 distinct CDR3 sequences. Comment on this clonotype: No antigen is known for it.

Broader study findings: Once again these clonotypes came out on top in the CD3+CD56-NKG2C+ fraction of a few donors.

This sequence originates from a man aged 18 to 29 in good health. The specimen sequenced was blood T cells: a sorted CD56 or NKG2C T cell subset, CD4+ or CD8+ T cells, or bulk PBMC T cells (not recorded which).

The CDR3 region is CASSSDRADTQYF. J is TRBJ2-3 and V is TRBV12-3 or TRBV12-4; TCRdb gives TRBD1 as the D gene, but with no DNA this cannot be confirmed. The CDR3 has 13 residues.